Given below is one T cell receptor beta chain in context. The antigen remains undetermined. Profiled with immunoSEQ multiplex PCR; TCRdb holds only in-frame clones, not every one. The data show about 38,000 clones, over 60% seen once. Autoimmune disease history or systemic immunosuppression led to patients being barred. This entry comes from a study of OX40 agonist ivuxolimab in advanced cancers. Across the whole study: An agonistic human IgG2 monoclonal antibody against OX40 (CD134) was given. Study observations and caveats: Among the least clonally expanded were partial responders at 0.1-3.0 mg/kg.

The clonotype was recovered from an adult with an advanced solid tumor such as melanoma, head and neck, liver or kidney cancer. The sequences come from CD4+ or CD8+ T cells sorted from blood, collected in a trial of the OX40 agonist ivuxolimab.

CDR3 sequence: CATQTATDTQYF. In DNA form, the CDR3 reads TGTGCCACCCAGACAGCCACAGATACGCAGTATTTT. V gene TRBV2 combines with J gene TRBJ2-3; D possibly corresponds to TRBD1 (5 bases). The CDR3 runs 12 residues. Trimming took 10 bases from V and 2 from J, leaving 10 bases between them. The V gene's germline CDR1 is SNHLY and CDR2 FYNNEI.